A single T cell receptor (beta chain) is shown here with its context. Its cognate antigen is unknown. For TCR beta, libraries came from iRepertoire HTBI primers and Arm-PCR of CDR3 regions. Using its own MiXCR run on the multiplex PCR reads, TCRdb lists one record per CDR3 protein. The profile shows about 420,000 distinct CDR3 sequences, roughly 17% of them singletons. Documented time point: newly diagnosed GD, antithyroid drugs for less than 3 months. Making the TCR library involved RNA that had been extracted from PBMCs. This entry is derived from a study of regulatory T cells in long-lasting Graves disease. The germline V gene has CDR1 MNHEY and CDR2 SVGEGT. V lost 2 bases, J lost 5 bases, and 11 bases stayed unmatched. The length of the CDR3 is 17 residues. Study outcomes and limitations: Shared public clonotypes totalled roughly 2,500 in persistent patients, compared with just under 1,000 in new patients.

These data were likewise used in another study, on T cells in Graves' hyperthyroidism and ophthalmopathy.

This material consisted of peripheral blood mononuclear cells (PBMCs), taken at new diagnosis, from a patient treated with antithyroid drugs. This TCR came from a woman under 30 with Graves disease. This rearrangement joins TRBV6-2 or TRBV6-3 to TRBJ2-2; 7 bases match TRBD2. The CDR3 spells CASSYAWAGEVTGELFF. CDR3 bases: TGTGCCAGCAGTTACGCGTGGGCGGGAGAGGTTACCGGGGAGCTGTTTTTT.